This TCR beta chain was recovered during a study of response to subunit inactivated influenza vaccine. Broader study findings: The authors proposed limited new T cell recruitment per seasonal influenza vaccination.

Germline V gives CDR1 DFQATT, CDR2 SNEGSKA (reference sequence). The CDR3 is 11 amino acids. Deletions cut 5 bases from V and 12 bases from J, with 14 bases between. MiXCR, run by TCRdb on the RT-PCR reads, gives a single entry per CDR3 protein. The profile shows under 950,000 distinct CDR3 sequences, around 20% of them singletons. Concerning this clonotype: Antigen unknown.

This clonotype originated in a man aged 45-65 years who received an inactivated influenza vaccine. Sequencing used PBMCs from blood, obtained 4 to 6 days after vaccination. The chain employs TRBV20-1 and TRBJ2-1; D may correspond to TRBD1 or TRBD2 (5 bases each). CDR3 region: CSALPTGGQFF. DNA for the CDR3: TGCAGTGCTCTCCCGACTGGGGGGCAGTTCTTC.